This entry lists 4 T cell receptor beta chains sequenced from one sample in a study of CD8 T cells in ankylosing spondylitis. TCRdb used MiXCR to reprocess the 5' RACE reads, holding one entry per CDR3 protein. The sample lists fewer than 400,000 distinct CDR3 sequences, under 8.5% occurring once. Findings of the study overall: Eight highly homologous variants made up a TCR beta motif, and this motif appeared characteristic of ankylosing spondylitis blood.

Their cognate antigens are unknown. Source material: blood, either unsorted or a sorted T cell fraction (not recorded which). Receptors originate from a male donor with ankylosing spondylitis.

The table lists this clonotype with many counts. The rearrangement uses TRBV5-1 and TRBJ1-2; 7 bases map to TRBD1. Per the germline V gene, CDR1 is SGHRS and CDR2 is YFSETQ. V lost 2 bases and J lost 6; bases outside the gene matches: 4. CDR3 size: 13 residues. The DNA for the CDR3 is TGCGCCAGCAGCTTTACAGGGGCGGATGGCTACACCTTC. As protein: CASSFTGADGYTF.

This clonotype occurred a few times. This sequence joins TRBV10-3 and TRBJ2-7, with 8 bases identical to TRBD1. V shed 6 bases and J 6 bases; nucleotides not matched to a gene: 10. Germline CDR1 reads ENHRY; CDR2 reads SYGVKD. The CDR3 covers 14 residues. The CDR3 DNA is TGTGCCATCAGATGGGAGACAGGGGTCTTCGAGCAGTACTTC. Translating it yields CAIRWETGVFEQYF.

Ten or more counts support this clonotype. The V and J genes are TRBV20-1 and TRBJ1-1; D remains unclear. Trimming cost V 5 bases and J 5 bases, with 9 bases left between them. The CDR3 has 11 residues. Germline loops: CDR1 DFQATT, CDR2 SNEGSKA (reference sequence). This CDR3 is CSAPGRTEAFF. As DNA, the CDR3 is TGCAGTGCTCCTGGACGTACTGAAGCTTTCTTT.

This clonotype has a handful of counts. The chain combines TRBV27 with TRBJ2-1, with D perhaps matching TRBD2 (6 bases). V gave up 7 bases and J gave up 8 bases, with 24 bases separating them. Germline values: CDR1 MNHEY, CDR2 SMNVEV (reference sequence). This CDR3 has 16 amino acids. The CDR3 here is CASTSTGGPLSDEQFF. CDR3 coding DNA: TGTGCCAGCACCTCGACCGGAGGGCCACTCTCAGATGAGCAGTTCTTC.